The text below deals with one TCR beta chain. The antigen it binds to is not known. No quality values exist for individual bases; no much larger clone is one base distant. TCRbeta CDR3 regions were amplified from genomic DNA using the immunoSEQ Assay, a bias-controlled multiplex PCR. The authors' analysis ran thus. The number of nucleated cells in each sample was estimated by amplification of reference gene primers within the assay. Sequence reads were collapsed and filtered to measure the absolute abundance of every unique TCRbeta CDR3 rearrangement. For each sample, productive Simpson clonality was calculated by taking the square root of Simpson's diversity index across productive rearrangements. TCRdb re-hosts the immuneACCESS table, in-frame sequences only. Its copies lack some clones; in the studies checked, an unresolved V gene accounts for under half of them, and the cause for the rest is not known. V, J and clone size were drawn from that table, and D and trimming were deduced from the DNA. Within this sample are about 48,000 clones, with 90% of them counted one time only. Under 6.5% of the sample comes from the top ten.

The collaborating institutions used their own protocols to collect whole blood in K2EDTA tubes. For TCRbeta analysis, collaborators shipped samples as frozen whole blood, isolated PBMCs, or DNA extracted from either of those sample types. The data originate from a study of blood T cell repertoires in COVID-19 (dated by TCRdb to 2018 to 2020). At the level of the whole study: Collaborator samples came from the United States, Italy and Spain and covered acute and convalescent phases of COVID-19. Where HLA class I and class II types were available, the types were taken from metadata supplied by the sample provider, not from assay-based typing. Samples were obtained from the ongoing ImmuneRACE study (first 160 participants) and from approximately 1,200 subjects provided by 6 global collaborators. The repertoires were made available in a free public database intended to serve as a resource for research on the immune response to SARS-CoV-2. The prospective study material was composed of cDNA or gDNA derived from T cells, B-cell-depleted T cells, or PBMCs. A de-identified subject ID, COVID-19 status, age in years and sex were almost always included in the sample metadata. Subjects who had been exposed to COVID-19, were actively infected with it, or had recovered from it provided the deeply sampled blood TCRbeta repertoires that made up the dataset.

V loses 0 bases of germline sequence and J loses 7 bases, and the interval between the two ends is 14 bases. CDR1 SGHRS and CDR2 YFSETQ are derived from the germline V gene. Its CDR3 holds 15 amino acids, cysteine through phenylalanine. The only DNA kept is the CDR3, 45 bases in frame from the first base. Results and caveats for the whole study, not just this receptor: Clinical and demographic metadata were provided uncurated, with the amount varying by source and participant.

The sample comprised peripheral blood. The sequence derives from a man between 65 and 79 years old with acute or convalescent COVID-19. This chain joins TRBV5-1 to TRBJ1-5, with the D gene uncertain. The CDR3 protein sequence reads: CASSLVGGLLQPQHF. The nucleotide sequence is given as TGCGCCAGCAGCTTGGTTGGAGGGCTTTTACAGCCCCAGCATTTT.